One sample yielded the 24 T cell receptor beta chains listed below, sequenced in a study of T cell responses to AZD1222 COVID-19 vaccine. Repertoires were generated with immunoSEQ multiplex PCR, while TCRdb's copy carries only in-frame clones and drops some. Of about 89,000 clones listed, about nine tenths are singletons. Material: peripheral blood, obtained 28 days after the second AZD1222 dose. The source of these receptors is an adult who received the AZD1222 COVID-19 vaccine.

V is TRBV6-4 and J is TRBJ2-3, with TRBD1 as a possible D gene (7 bases). Germline loops: CDR1 MRHNA, CDR2 SNTAGT. The V end lost 3 bases, the J end lost 4 bases, and 17 bases lay between the germline ends. This CDR3 spans 16 amino acids. For the CDR3, the DNA is TGTGCCAGCAGTGAAGTCTACCAGGGGGGCGCAGATACGCAGTATTTT. It is translated as CASSEVYQGGADTQYF.

V and J are TRBV14 and TRBJ1-1; 7 nucleotides agree with TRBD1. CDR1 is SGHDN and CDR2 is FVKESK in the germline V gene. V trimming: 4 bases; J trimming: 1 base; junction bases outside the gene matches: 6. The length of the CDR3 is 15 residues. This CDR3 is CASSRLTGANTEAFF. The CDR3 DNA reads as TGTGCCAGCAGCCGTCTCACAGGGGCGAACACTGAAGCTTTCTTT.

The rearrangement uses TRBV19 and TRBJ1-5; D is ambiguous. The V end was cut by 7 bases, the J end by 3 bases, with 10 bases between. CDR1 and CDR2 from the germline V gene are LNHDA and SQIVND (reference sequence). This CDR3 comprises 13 residues. For the CDR3, the DNA is TGTGCCAGTAACCCCAGGTACAATCAGCCCCAGCATTTT. This translates into CASNPRYNQPQHF. Combining the CDR3 with reference TRBV19 and TRBJ1-5 gives the whole variable domain DGGITQSPKYLFRKEGQNVTLSCEQNLNHDAMYWYRQDPGQGLRLIYYSQIVNDFQKGDIAEGYSVSREKKESFPLTVTSAQKNPTAFYLCASNPRYNQPQHFGDGTRLSIL.

The V call is TRBV11-2, the J call TRBJ1-6; 9 bases line up with TRBD1. V was clipped by 1 base and J by 8 bases; unmatched bases: 3. CDR1 is SGHAT and CDR2 is FQNNGV in the germline V gene. This CDR3 has 15 amino acids. CDR3 sequence reads: CASSLVRDRDSPLHF. The CDR3 DNA sequence: TGTGCCAGCAGCTTAGTAAGGGACAGGGATTCACCCCTCCACTTT.

V is TRBV27 and J is TRBJ2-1, with TRBD2 identical over 9 bases. The CDR3 is 15 amino acids. V lost 5 bases, J lost 9 bases, and 11 bases stayed unmatched. CDR1 and CDR2 (germline): MNHEY, SMNVEV (reference sequence). CDR3 amino acids: CASSPILAGSVEQFF. The CDR3 coding sequence is TGTGCCAGCAGTCCGATTCTAGCGGGGTCGGTTGAGCAGTTCTTC.

This chain joins TRBV6-4 and TRBJ1-6, with D hard to call. Trimming pared 3 bases from V and 9 bases from J, leaving 12 bases between. Per germline, CDR1 MRHNA and CDR2 SNTAGT. The CDR3 contains 14 residues. The CDR3 loop is CASSDTAGTSPLHF. The CDR3 DNA is TGTGCCAGCAGTGATACCGCGGGAACTTCACCCCTCCACTTT.

The rearrangement joins TRBV12-3 or TRBV12-4 to TRBJ1-2; possibly TRBD1 for D (6 bases). The V end was cut by 6 bases, the J end by 2 bases, with 10 bases between. This CDR3 region has 13 residues. The chain's CDR3 is CASSVGQNYGYTF. The DNA of the CDR3 is TGTGCCAGCAGCGTCGGACAGAACTATGGCTACACCTTC.

The CDR3 here is CASSPRQGHSYNSPLHF. CDR3 bases: TGTGCCAGCAGCCCAAGACAGGGACACTCCTATAATTCACCCCTCCACTTT. The chain is built from TRBV13 and TRBJ1-6, with 7 bases identical to TRBD1. The CDR3 runs 17 residues. The germline V gene encodes CDR1 PRHDT and CDR2 FYEKMQ (reference sequence). V gave up 5 bases and J gave up 0 bases; unmatched junction bases: 7.

The rearrangement joins TRBV10-3 to TRBJ1-1; 7 nucleotides align to TRBD1. The CDR3 has 13 residues. Germline V gene lookup returns CDR1 ENHRY and CDR2 SYGVKD. After removal of 7 bases from V and 8 bases from J, the junction contained 10 bases not matched to a gene. The CDR3 DNA reads TGTGCCATCATGGAGGGGGCCGGAGGCGAAGCTTTCTTT. Its translation is CAIMEGAGGEAFF.

This chain joins TRBV27 and TRBJ1-2; 10 nucleotides match TRBD1. With V trimmed by 11 bases and J by 7 bases, 4 bases remained unmatched. The germline V gene has CDR1 MNHEY and CDR2 SMNVEV (reference sequence). CDR3 length: 11 residues. Written as DNA, the CDR3 is TGTGCCTCGGGACAGGGGCTTGGCTACACCTTC. Encoded protein: CASGQGLGYTF.

The chain uses TRBV14 and TRBJ1-2; 9 bases align to TRBD1. With V trimmed by 4 bases and J by 4 bases, 7 bases remained unmatched. The CDR3 runs to 15 residues. The germline V gene has CDR1 SGHDN and CDR2 FVKESK. DNA of the CDR3: TGTGCCAGCAGCCCCACAGGGGGCGTCGGCTATGGCTACACCTTC. The encoded protein is CASSPTGGVGYGYTF.

The CDR3 region has the DNA TGCGCCAGCAGCCATTTTTCAGGGGACGGTCAGCCCCAGCATTTT. Protein product: CASSHFSGDGQPQHF. The chain employs TRBV4-3 and TRBJ1-5, with D possibly being TRBD1 (6 bases). Trimming removed 3 bases at V and 6 bases at J, with 15 bases between. CDR3 length: 15 amino acids. Germline assignment: CDR1 LGHNA and CDR2 YSLEER.

The chain joins TRBV27 to TRBJ2-6; weak D call: TRBD1 (6 bases). Trimming pared 6 bases from V and 6 bases from J, leaving 15 bases between. The CDR3 extends over 15 amino acids. Germline CDR1 and CDR2: MNHEY and SMNVEV (reference sequence). The CDR3 sequence is CASSKYREPANVLTF. The CDR3 DNA follows: TGTGCCAGCAGCAAATACAGGGAACCGGCCAACGTCCTGACTTTC.

The chain employs TRBV19 and TRBJ2-1, with a tentative D call TRBD2 (6 bases). The CDR3 contains 12 residues. Trimming removed 1 base from V and 9 bases from J, with 7 bases in between. The V gene's germline CDR1 is LNHDA and CDR2 SQIVND (reference sequence). In DNA form, the CDR3 reads TGTGCCAGTAGTATAGGACTAGTTGAGCAGTTCTTC. It specifies CASSIGLVEQFF.

The J gene is TRBJ1-5, the V gene TRBV4-1; no clear D. The V and J ends lost 4 bases and 2 bases respectively, with 9 bases between them. Germline V CDR1 and CDR2: MGHRA, YSYEKL. The CDR3 runs to 14 residues. CDR3 in amino acids: CASSPPGGNQPQHF. CDR3 nucleotides: TGCGCCAGCAGCCCCCCCGGGGGCAATCAGCCCCAGCATTTT.

This sequence joins TRBV2 and TRBJ2-5; TRBD2 aligns across 13 bases. With V trimmed by 6 bases and J by 7 bases, 11 bases remained unmatched. CDR1 and CDR2 from the germline V gene are SNHLY and FYNNEI. This CDR3 has 16 residues. The CDR3 DNA reads as TGTGCCAGCAGCTTCACACTAGCGGGGGGGATTGGGACCCAGTACTTC. This sequence encodes CASSFTLAGGIGTQYF.

This clone has just a few counts. The chain uses TRBV7-2 and TRBJ1-2; the match to TRBD1 covers 11 bases. This CDR3 is built from 15 residues. V lost 6 bases to trimming and J lost 7 bases; unmatched junction nucleotides: 10. Looked up from germline, CDR1 is SGHTA and CDR2 is FQGNSA. In DNA, the CDR3 is TGTGCCAGCAGGAGAGGGACAGGGGGAGGTAGTGGCTACACCTTC. Its translation: CASRRGTGGGSGYTF.

The rearrangement joins TRBV5-1 to TRBJ1-1, with D uncertain. CDR3 size: 14 residues. Germline V gene lookup returns CDR1 SGHRS and CDR2 YFSETQ. Trimming removed 1 base from V and 10 bases from J, with 17 bases in between. The CDR3 spells CASSLTQSPFVAFF. The CDR3 nucleotides read TGCGCCAGCAGCTTGACCCAGTCCCCCTTCGTAGCTTTCTTT.

This chain uses TRBV6-5 with TRBJ1-6, with unresolved D. Trimming took off 6 bases at V and 7 bases at J, with 10 bases between the two ends. The CDR3 runs 13 residues. CDR1 is MNHEY and CDR2 is SVGAGI in the germline V gene. The DNA of the CDR3 is TGTGCCAGCAGGGAGACGGGGAATTCACCCCTCCACTTT. It is translated as CASRETGNSPLHF.

The V and J genes are TRBV6-2 or TRBV6-3 and TRBJ1-2; D might be TRBD1 (5 bases). V lost 4 bases and J 6 bases, leaving 12 bases between the germline ends. The CDR3 is 13 amino acids. Germline assignment: CDR1 MNHEY and CDR2 SVGEGT. CDR3: CASSFQGSNGYTF. CDR3 nucleotides: TGTGCCAGCAGTTTCCAGGGAAGTAATGGCTACACCTTC.

Comments on this clone: The junction differs from germline at one of its ends, possibly a read error. The CDR3 sequence: CASSHPLADRVF. The CDR3 DNA is TGCGCCAGCAGCCACCCACTAGCGGATAGGGTCTTC. V gene TRBV4-1 combines with J gene TRBJ2-1; 8 nucleotides align to TRBD2. CDR3 length: 12 residues. The germline V gene has CDR1 MGHRA and CDR2 YSYEKL.

The DNA of the CDR3 is TGTGCCAGCAGCTTGCAACTGTGGAATGGCTACACCTTC. This encodes CASSLQLWNGYTF. The chain couples TRBV5-8 to TRBJ1-2, with D hard to call. The CDR3 totals 13 residues. V lost 1 base to trimming and J lost 6 bases, with 10 bases between them. The germline V gene has CDR1 SGHTS and CDR2 YDEGEE.

The J gene is TRBJ1-4, the V gene TRBV2, with no clear D. V was pared by 7 bases and J by 2 bases, with 11 bases between. Germline lookup yields CDR1 SNHLY and CDR2 FYNNEI. This CDR3 is built from 14 residues. CDR3 coding DNA: TGTGCCAGCACTCCCGAGTGGACTAATGAAAAACTGTTTTTT. It translates to CASTPEWTNEKLFF. Variable domain in full (rest from reference TRBV2 and TRBJ1-4): EPEVTQTPSHQVTQMGQEVILRCVPISNHLYFYWYRQILGQKVEFLVSFYNNEISEKSEIFDDQFSVERPDGSNFTLKIRSTKLEDSAMYFCASTPEWTNEKLFFGSGTQLSVL.

The chain employs TRBV28 and TRBJ1-5; 9 nucleotides match TRBD1. V lost 6 bases to trimming and J lost 1 base; unmatched junction nucleotides: 10. CDR3 length: 17 amino acids. Germline CDR1 reads MDHEN; CDR2 reads SYDVKM. CDR3 region: CASRPGTGFLSNQPQHF. The CDR3 coding sequence is TGTGCCAGCAGACCCGGGACAGGGTTTTTGAGCAATCAGCCCCAGCATTTT. The variable domain in full, completed from reference TRBV28 and TRBJ1-5, reads DVKVTQSSRYLVKRTGEKVFLECVQDMDHENMFWYRQDPGLGLRLIYFSYDVKMKEKGDIPEGYSVSREKKERFSLILESASTNQTSMYLCASRPGTGFLSNQPQHFGDGTRLSIL.